These 19 T cell receptor beta chains share one sample of origin, sequenced in a study of T cell responses to AZD1222 COVID-19 vaccine. The table came from immunoSEQ multiplex PCR; TCRdb's copy has only in-frame clones and leaves some out. The table includes about 140,000 clones, about 89% detected once. Sequences were derived from peripheral blood, sampled 28 days after the second dose of the MenACWY control vaccine. Receptor source: an adult who received the MenACWY meningococcal vaccine as a control.

DNA for the CDR3: TGCGCCAGCAGCCAAGATACAGGGAGTAGTAATGAAAAACTGTTTTTT. Protein sequence: CASSQDTGSSNEKLFF. The chain employs TRBV4-1 and TRBJ1-4; tentative D call: TRBD1 (6 bases). The CDR3 spans 16 residues. V was cut by 0 bases and J by 4 bases, with 12 bases left in between. From germline, CDR1 is MGHRA and CDR2 YSYEKL.

The DNA of the CDR3 is TGTGCCAGCAGTTACTCAGGGGTACAAAACTATGGCTACACCTTC. Protein sequence: CASSYSGVQNYGYTF. The J gene is TRBJ1-2, the V gene TRBV6-5; a weak D match, TRBD1 (5 bases). The V gene lost 0 bases and the J gene lost 2 bases, with 10 bases spanning the gap. The CDR3 runs to 15 residues. CDR1 is MNHEY and CDR2 is SVGAGI in the germline V gene.

This clone was picked up one time. This sequence joins TRBV12-3 or TRBV12-4 and TRBJ1-5; D gene unclear. V lost 3 bases and J 5 bases, leaving 8 bases between the germline ends. CDR3 length equals 13 residues. In DNA form, the CDR3 reads TGTGCCAGCAGTTTCCGGGAGGATCAGCCCCAGCATTTT. It encodes CASSFREDQPQHF.

The chain couples TRBV18 to TRBJ1-3; D is perhaps TRBD1 (5 bases). The germline CDR1 and CDR2 sequences are KGHSH and LQKENI. The CDR3 totals 14 residues. The V and J ends lost 2 bases and 6 bases respectively, with 11 bases between them. This chain's CDR3 is CASSPGTGKNTIYF. The CDR3 nucleotides are TGTGCCAGCTCACCAGGGACGGGAAAAAACACCATATATTTT.

The chain couples TRBV29-1 to TRBJ2-1; 7 bases map to TRBD2. V was clipped by 5 bases and J by 6 bases; unmatched bases: 10. The CDR3 sequence is 14 residues long. Germline CDR1 reads SQVTM; CDR2 reads ANQGSEA. CDR3 coding DNA: TGCAGCGTTCCCCTTGCGGGAGTGCGCAATGAGCAGTTCTTC. This translates into CSVPLAGVRNEQFF.

V usage is TRBV28 and J usage is TRBJ1-1, with D uncertain. Looked up from germline, CDR1 is MDHEN and CDR2 is SYDVKM. This CDR3 spans 13 amino acids. V dropped 1 base and J dropped 6 bases, with 9 bases sitting between them. The CDR3 is CASSLFAGAEAFF. Here the CDR3 DNA reads TGTGCCAGCAGTTTATTTGCGGGCGCTGAAGCTTTCTTT. The full variable domain, with the rest looked up from reference TRBV28 and TRBJ1-1, is DVKVTQSSRYLVKRTGEKVFLECVQDMDHENMFWYRQDPGLGLRLIYFSYDVKMKEKGDIPEGYSVSREKKERFSLILESASTNQTSMYLCASSLFAGAEAFFGQGTRLTVV.

V gene TRBV27 combines with J gene TRBJ1-1, with TRBD1 matching over 8 bases. With V trimmed by 6 bases and J by 5 bases, 5 bases remained unmatched. The CDR3 sequence is 13 residues long. CDR1 and CDR2 (germline): MNHEY, SMNVEV (reference sequence). Written as DNA, the CDR3 is TGTGCCAGCAGGGACAGGGCCAGGACTGAAGCTTTCTTT. Translating it yields CASRDRARTEAFF.

The chain links TRBV7-2 to TRBJ1-2; no clear D. The ends were cut back, 2 bases at V and 5 bases at J, with 12 bases in the middle. This CDR3 is 14 amino acids long. Germline assignment: CDR1 SGHTA and CDR2 FQGNSA. The CDR3 sequence is CASSLRDGLYGYTF. DNA for the CDR3: TGTGCCAGCAGCTTACGAGACGGATTGTATGGCTACACCTTC.

CDR3 region: CASTEGGAHNQPQHF. In DNA, the CDR3 is TGTGCCAGCACCGAGGGGGGGGCCCACAATCAGCCCCAGCATTTT. The genes are TRBV6-6 and TRBJ1-5, with D maybe TRBD1 (6 bases). Looked up from germline, CDR1 is MNHNY and CDR2 is SVGAGI (reference sequence). Trimming removed 7 bases at V and 3 bases at J, with 16 bases between. The CDR3 is made up of 15 amino acids.

V and J are TRBV6-2 or TRBV6-3 and TRBJ1-2; D is ambiguous. Per the germline V gene, CDR1 is MNHEY and CDR2 is SVGEGT. V dropped 2 bases and J dropped 3 bases, with 10 bases sitting between them. The CDR3 spans 14 residues. The CDR3 DNA is TGTGCCAGCAGTTACCCCCTGGGCTACTATGGCTACACCTTC. Translating gives CASSYPLGYYGYTF.

The J gene is TRBJ1-6, the V gene TRBV21-1; the D call of TRBD1 is as the table states it, not checked on the DNA. TRBV21-1 is listed as a pseudogene. The CDR3 runs 14 residues. The CDR3 nucleotides read TGTGCCAGCAGCAAAGTTGGGCAGAATTCACCCCTCCACTTT. Its protein product is CASSKVGQNSPLHF.

This clone was detected once. The CDR3 region is CASSLGAGGEAFF. The CDR3 nucleotides read TGTGCCAGCAGCTTGGGGGCGGGCGGTGAAGCTTTCTTT. V gene TRBV5-4 combines with J gene TRBJ1-1; D gene ambiguous. Germline V gene sequence: CDR1 SGHNT, CDR2 YYREEE (reference sequence). Trimming stripped 0 bases from V and 7 bases from J, with 10 bases between. This CDR3 contains 13 residues.

On this clone itself: The sample has other DNA sequences that encode this CDR3 too. The rearrangement joins TRBV7-9 to TRBJ2-5, with D perhaps matching TRBD2 (5 bases). Germline lookup yields CDR1 SEHNR and CDR2 FQNEAQ (reference sequence). This CDR3 contains 13 residues. The V end lost 1 base, the J end lost 5 bases, and 8 bases lay between the germline ends. CDR3 sequence reads: CASSLVSGETQYF. CDR3 nucleotides: TGTGCCAGCAGCTTAGTTTCGGGGGAGACCCAGTACTTC.

The chain joins TRBV12-3 or TRBV12-4 to TRBJ2-7, with D tentatively TRBD1 or TRBD2 (6 bases each). The CDR3 is 13 amino acids. The V end was cut by 6 bases, the J end by 3 bases, with 12 bases between. This CDR3 reads CASSPGGNYEQYF. CDR3 DNA sequence: TGTGCCAGCAGCCCCGGGGGCAACTACGAGCAGTACTTC.

The chain has TRBV7-8 and TRBJ2-6, with D unclear. Deletions cut 5 bases from V and 1 base from J, with 9 bases between. This CDR3 contains 15 residues. Germline values: CDR1 SGHVS, CDR2 FQNEAQ. The CDR3 here is CASSPQLSGANVLTF. The CDR3 nucleotides are TGTGCCAGCAGCCCACAACTATCTGGGGCCAACGTCCTGACTTTC. Supplemented by reference TRBV7-8 and TRBJ2-6, the full variable domain reads GAGVSQSPRYKVAKRGQDVALRCDPISGHVSLFWYQQALGQGPEFLTYFQNEAQLDKSGLPSDRFFAERPEGSVSTLKIQRTQQEDSAVYLCASSPQLSGANVLTFGAGSRLTVL.

The chain links TRBV3-1 (or the pseudogene TRBV3-2) to TRBJ2-5; a weak D match, TRBD2 (6 bases). V was shortened by 1 base and J by 5 bases, with 14 bases between the two germline ends. Germline CDR1 LGHDT, CDR2 YNNKEL (reference sequence). This CDR3 has 15 residues. The CDR3, as DNA: TGTGCCAGCAGCCAAGCCCTGGGACTGGGGGAGACCCAGTACTTC. Translated: CASSQALGLGETQYF.

The chain combines TRBV6-5 with TRBJ2-5; D ambiguous. Trimming pared 10 bases from V and 3 bases from J, leaving 9 bases between. The length of the CDR3 is 11 residues. Germline V gene lookup returns CDR1 MNHEY and CDR2 SVGAGI. The CDR3 DNA reads as TGTGCCACTTCCCCCAAAGAGACCCAGTACTTC. It is translated as CATSPKETQYF.

CDR3 bases: TGTGCCAGCAGTCTGTTAACCCAAGATACGCAGTATTTT. Its translation is CASSLLTQDTQYF. This chain uses TRBV12-3 or TRBV12-4 with TRBJ2-3; unclear D gene. The CDR3 is 13 residues long. The V gene lost 5 bases and the J gene lost 5 bases, with 11 bases spanning the gap.

There are many counts of this clone. The genes are TRBV9 and TRBJ2-5; 8 bases fit TRBD2. This CDR3 comprises 15 residues. Germline CDR1 reads SGDLS; CDR2 reads YYNGEE. J gave up 5 bases and V 2 bases, and 8 bases lay outside the gene matches. The CDR3 coding sequence is TGTGCCAGCAGCGTCACCGGGAGGGCCGGGGAGACCCAGTACTTC. Its protein product is CASSVTGRAGETQYF.